This T cell receptor (beta chain) was identified in a study of T cells expressing NK-cell markers. The study, taken as a whole, reports: CD8+ T cells in more than five donors included dominant NKG2C+ clonotypes at 1.0-7.0%. In several donors, these clonotypes also led the CD3+CD56-NKG2C+ fraction.

TCRdb reanalyzed the 5' RACE reads, giving one entry per CDR3 protein sequence and no DNA. The table for this sample gives some 340,000 distinct CDR3 sequences. Points on this clonotype: Its specificity is unknown.

The length of the CDR3 is 16 residues. CDR1 MDHEN and CDR2 SYDVKM come from the germline V gene. Sequenced input: blood T cells: a sorted CD56 or NKG2C T cell subset, CD4+ or CD8+ T cells, or bulk PBMC T cells (not recorded which). This receptor was obtained from a man aged 18-75 years in good health. The chain couples TRBV28 to TRBJ2-5; TCRdb calls TRBD2, which cannot be checked without DNA. CDR3 region: CASSGGLAGLAKTQYF.